Presented here are 5 T cell receptor beta chains from one specimen sequenced in a study of identifying expanded T cells in peripheral blood. Only in-frame clones appear in the TCRdb table, and some are missing; sequencing was by immunoSEQ multiplex PCR. In the table there are around 90,000 clones, around 89% of which are singletons. Sequencing input: blood. Receptors were obtained from a person aged 18-70 years in good health.

The gene calls are TRBV5-1 and TRBJ2-7, with 12 nucleotides matching TRBD2. Trimming cost V 4 bases and J 6 bases; bases outside gene matches: 5. Germline V gene data show CDR1 as SGHRS and CDR2 as YFSETQ. This CDR3 comprises 14 residues. Here the CDR3 DNA reads TGCGCCAGCAGCGGACCTAGCGGGAGGGGCGAGCAGTACTTC. Residues: CASSGPSGRGEQYF.

The V gene is TRBV5-1, the J gene TRBJ1-5; 7 bases map to TRBD1. Germline V CDR1 and CDR2: SGHRS, YFSETQ. V lost 0 bases to trimming and J lost 3 bases; unmatched junction nucleotides: 3. This CDR3 comprises 15 residues. As DNA, the CDR3 is TGCGCCAGCAGCTTGGCAGGGACAGCCAATCAGCCCCAGCATTTT. Translating it yields CASSLAGTANQPQHF. The whole variable domain, filled in from reference TRBV5-1 and TRBJ1-5, reads KAGVTQTPRYLIKTRGQQVTLSCSPISGHRSVSWYQQTPGQGLQFLFEYFSETQRNKGNFPGRFSGRQFSNSRSEMNVSTLELGDSALYLCASSLAGTANQPQHFGDGTRLSIL.

The chain uses TRBV7-2 and TRBJ1-3; possible D gene TRBD1, 5 bases. CDR1 and CDR2 from the germline V gene are SGHTA and FQGNSA. The CDR3 loop spans 18 amino acids. The V and J ends lost 1 base and 0 bases respectively, with 16 bases between them. CDR3 nucleotides: TGTGCCAGCAGCTTAGGACCGGGGGGTAGGAGCTCTGGAAACACCATATATTTT. Its protein product is CASSLGPGGRSSGNTIYF.

The chain has TRBV7-9 and TRBJ1-4; D is ambiguous. The length of the CDR3 is 13 residues. The V end lost 5 bases, the J end lost 0 bases, and 4 bases lay between the germline ends. Germline V gene data show CDR1 as SEHNR and CDR2 as FQNEAQ (reference sequence). The CDR3, as DNA: TGTGCCAGCAGCCCATCAACTAATGAAAAACTGTTTTTT. Translated: CASSPSTNEKLFF.

V is TRBV10-3 and J is TRBJ1-2; 8 bases fit TRBD1. With 0 bases clipped from V and 2 bases from J, the junction kept 2 bases outside the gene matches. Germline CDR1 is ENHRY and CDR2 is SYGVKD. This CDR3 has 15 residues. DNA of the CDR3: TGTGCCATCAGTGAGTCCAGGGGGCAGAACTATGGCTACACCTTC. Its protein is CAISESRGQNYGYTF.